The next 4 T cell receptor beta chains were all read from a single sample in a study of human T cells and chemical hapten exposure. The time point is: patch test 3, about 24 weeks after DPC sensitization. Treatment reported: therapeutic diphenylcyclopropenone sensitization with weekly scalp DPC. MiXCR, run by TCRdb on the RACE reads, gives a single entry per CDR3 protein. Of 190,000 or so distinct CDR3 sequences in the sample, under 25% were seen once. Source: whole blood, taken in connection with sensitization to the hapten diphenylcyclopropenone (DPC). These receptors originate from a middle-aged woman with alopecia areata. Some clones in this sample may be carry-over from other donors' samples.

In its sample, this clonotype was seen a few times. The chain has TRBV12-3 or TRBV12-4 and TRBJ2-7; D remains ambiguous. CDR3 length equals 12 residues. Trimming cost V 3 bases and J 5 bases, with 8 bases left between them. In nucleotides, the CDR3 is TGTGCCAGCAGTTTGGCTGGGGACGAGCAGTACTTC. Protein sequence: CASSLAGDEQYF.

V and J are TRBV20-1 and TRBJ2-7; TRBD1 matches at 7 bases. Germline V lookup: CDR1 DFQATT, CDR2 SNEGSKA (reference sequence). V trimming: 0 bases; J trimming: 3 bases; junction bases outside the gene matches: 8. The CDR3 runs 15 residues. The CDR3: CSARDGTGDLYEQYF. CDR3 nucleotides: TGCAGTGCTAGAGACGGAACAGGGGACCTCTACGAGCAGTACTTC.

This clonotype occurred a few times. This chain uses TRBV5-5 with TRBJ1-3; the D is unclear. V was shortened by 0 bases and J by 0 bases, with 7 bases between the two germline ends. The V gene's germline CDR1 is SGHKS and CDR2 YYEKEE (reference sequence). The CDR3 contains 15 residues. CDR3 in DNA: TGTGCCAGCAGCTTGGTTATTACCTCTGGAAACACCATATATTTT. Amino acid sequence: CASSLVITSGNTIYF.

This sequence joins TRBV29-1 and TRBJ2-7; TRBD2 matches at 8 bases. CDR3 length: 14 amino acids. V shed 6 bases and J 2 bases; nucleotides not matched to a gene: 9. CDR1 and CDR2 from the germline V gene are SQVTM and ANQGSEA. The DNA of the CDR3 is TGCAGCGTCGCTACCACTAGCGGAGCCTACGAGCAGTACTTC. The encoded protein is CSVATTSGAYEQYF.